This T cell receptor beta chain was found in a study of T cells in Graves' hyperthyroidism and ophthalmopathy. Patients aged 18 to 65 had newly diagnosed hyperthyroidism that had lasted under 2 months. Amplified TCR beta CDR3 regions came from RNA transcripts. The TCR CDR3 was amplified in a first-round RT-PCR using the HTBI primer set. A single record per CDR3 protein comes from TCRdb applying MiXCR to the multiplex PCR reads. The sample has 350,000 or so distinct CDR3 sequences, approximately 22% seen once. Only a few counts were recorded for this clonotype. Compared with germline, one end of the junction differs, possibly owing to a read error. Germline V gives CDR1 SGHTA, CDR2 FQGTGA. The CDR3 sequence is 15 residues long.

Sequenced material: blood. The clonotype was recovered from a woman aged 45-60 years with Graves' hyperthyroidism. The V and J genes are TRBV7-3 and TRBJ2-5, with D possibly TRBD2 on 6 matching bases. The chain's CDR3 is CASSLEPGLKETQCF. The CDR3 coding sequence is TGTGCCAGCAGCCTTGAACCGGGACTTAAAGAGACCCAGTGCTTC.